This is a list of T cell receptor beta chains from one sample in a study of cytomegalovirus exposure and HLA in healthy donors. The repertoire was sequenced with immunoSEQ multiplex PCR; TCRdb's copy has only in-frame clones and lacks some. The sample records over 75,000 clones, around 64% being singletons. Sequences were obtained from PBMCs. All receptors come from a human donor in good health. Each CDR3 is given with its conserved first and last residue. Fields, in order: V gene, clone size, D gene, J gene, CDR3 DNA, CDR3 protein. A D gene is named only where the DNA matches it firmly. Clone sizes are given selectively: once, few, many, or a class where the clone is expanded.

V: TRBV2; size: .; D: TRBD1; J: TRBJ2-7; DNA: TGTGCCAGCAGTGAAAGGACAGGGGGAGGCGAGCAGTACTTC; CDR3: CASSERTGGGEQYF
V: TRBV30; size: .; D: TRBD1; J: TRBJ1-2; DNA: TGTGCCTGGAGTCGGGGGCGACAGGGTTATGGCTACACCTTC; CDR3: CAWSRGRQGYGYTF
V: TRBV29-1; size: .; D: .; J: TRBJ1-1; DNA: TGCAGCGTTGAAGATCACGGGGTTGAAGCTTTCTTT; CDR3: CSVEDHGVEAFF
V: TRBV11-2; size: .; D: .; J: TRBJ2-7; DNA: TGTGCCAGCAGGGACGGGGTCGAGCAGTACTTC; CDR3: CASRDGVEQYF
V: TRBV7-3; size: .; D: .; J: TRBJ2-1; DNA: TGTGCCAGCAGCTTAGGGCGTAGTGAGCAGTTCTTC; CDR3: CASSLGRSEQFF
V: TRBV6-6; size: .; D: .; J: TRBJ1-3; DNA: TGTGCCAGCAGTTACAATCAGCGCTTCAACACCATATATTTT; CDR3: CASSYNQRFNTIYF
V: TRBV4-1; size: .; D: .; J: TRBJ2-1; DNA: TGCGCCAGCAGCCAGGGGCGTCCAAATGAGCAGTTCTTC; CDR3: CASSQGRPNEQFF
V: TRBV9; size: .; D: .; J: TRBJ2-3; DNA: TGTGCCAGCAGCGTACTCTCCGGGGCAGATACGCAGTATTTT; CDR3: CASSVLSGADTQYF
V: TRBV6-1; size: .; D: TRBD2; J: TRBJ2-1; DNA: TGTGCCAGCAGTGGCCCCTCGACTAGCGGGGGTTACAATGAGCAGTTCTTC; CDR3: CASSGPSTSGGYNEQFF
V: TRBV19; size: .; D: .; J: TRBJ1-5; DNA: TGTGCCAGTAGTATAGACGCCGTTCTCTCAGTACCCAATCAGCCCCAGCATTTT; CDR3: CASSIDAVLSVPNQPQHF
V: TRBV7-9; size: .; D: TRBD1; J: TRBJ1-5; DNA: TGTGCCAGCAGCTTGGGTGGGGACAGTAATCAGCCCCAGCATTTT; CDR3: CASSLGGDSNQPQHF
V: TRBV6-5; size: .; D: TRBD1; J: TRBJ1-1; DNA: TGTGCCAGCAGTGCTCCCCGGACAGGTAGGACTGAAGCTTTCTTT; CDR3: CASSAPRTGRTEAFF
V: TRBV4-1; size: .; D: TRBD1; J: TRBJ2-5; DNA: TGCGCCAGCAGCCTCAGGGACAGCAGCCAAGAGACCCAGTACTTC; CDR3: CASSLRDSSQETQYF
V: TRBV9; size: .; D: .; J: TRBJ2-3; DNA: TGTGCCAGCAGCGTAGAGCTAGAAACAGATACGCAGTATTTT; CDR3: CASSVELETDTQYF
V: TRBV7-9; size: few; D: TRBD1; J: TRBJ1-5; DNA: TGTGCCAGCAGCTCACAGGGGCCCTATCAGCCCCAGCATTTT; CDR3: CASSSQGPYQPQHF
V: TRBV2; size: .; D: .; J: TRBJ1-5; DNA: TGTGCCAGCAGTGGGGCGGGGGGCGGTCAGCCCCAGCATTTT; CDR3: CASSGAGGGQPQHF
V: TRBV4-2; size: few; D: TRBD2; J: TRBJ2-5; DNA: TGTGCCAGCAGCCCCGGACTAGCGGGGGTGTCACAAGAGACCCAGTACTTC; CDR3: CASSPGLAGVSQETQYF
V: TRBV5-6; size: .; D: .; J: TRBJ1-2; DNA: TGTGCCAGCAGACATGACAGCTATGGCTACACCTTC; CDR3: CASRHDSYGYTF
V: TRBV2; size: .; D: TRBD1; J: TRBJ1-2; DNA: TGTGCCAGCAGTGAAGAGGGGGCCAATGGCTACACCTTC; CDR3: CASSEEGANGYTF
V: TRBV19; size: .; D: TRBD2; J: TRBJ2-3; DNA: TGTGCCAGTAGTATCGGACTAGCGGGGGCCGGCACAGATACGCAGTATTTT; CDR3: CASSIGLAGAGTDTQYF
V: TRBV7-9; size: .; D: TRBD2; J: TRBJ2-5; DNA: TGTGCCAGCAGCTGGGGACTAGCGGGGGTTTCAGAGACCCAGTACTTC; CDR3: CASSWGLAGVSETQYF
V: TRBV7-2; size: .; D: .; J: TRBJ1-4; DNA: TGTGCCAGCAGCTCCGCCAGGGATGGGAATGAAAAACTGTTTTTT; CDR3: CASSSARDGNEKLFF
V: TRBV2; size: few; D: .; J: TRBJ1-5; DNA: TGTGCCAGCAGGGCAGGACTGAGCAATCAGCCCCAGCATTTT; CDR3: CASRAGLSNQPQHF
V: TRBV30; size: .; D: .; J: TRBJ1-1; DNA: TGTGCCGGCCAGGGCCGAGTAGCTGAAGCTTTCTTT; CDR3: CAGQGRVAEAFF
V: TRBV19; size: .; D: .; J: TRBJ2-3; DNA: TGTGCCAGTAGTATGAGGGCCGCAGATACGCAGTATTTT; CDR3: CASSMRAADTQYF
V: TRBV28; size: .; D: .; J: TRBJ1-1; DNA: TGTGCCAGCAGCCTCGGGTTGGCAGGGCACACTGAAGCTTTCTTT; CDR3: CASSLGLAGHTEAFF
V: TRBV5-1; size: .; D: .; J: TRBJ2-2; DNA: TGCGCCAGCAGCTTTCACAGGGATCGCACCGGGGAGCTGTTTTTT; CDR3: CASSFHRDRTGELFF
V: TRBV9; size: few; D: TRBD2; J: TRBJ2-3; DNA: TGTGCCAGCAGCGCGAGACTAGCTGTAGATACGCAGTATTTT; CDR3: CASSARLAVDTQYF
V: TRBV6-1; size: .; D: .; J: TRBJ1-5; DNA: TGTGCCAGCAGTGTGAACGGACATCCTGATAGCAATCAGCCCCAGCATTTT; CDR3: CASSVNGHPDSNQPQHF
V: TRBV9; size: .; D: TRBD2; J: TRBJ2-1; DNA: TGTGCCAGCAGCGTTACAGCGGGGGACAATGAGCAGTTCTTC; CDR3: CASSVTAGDNEQFF
V: TRBV5-4; size: .; D: .; J: TRBJ2-5; DNA: TGTGCCAGCAGCCTCAGTTGGTTGGAGACCCAGTACTTC; CDR3: CASSLSWLETQYF
V: TRBV7-9; size: .; D: .; J: TRBJ1-5; DNA: TGTGCCAGCAGCTTTGGGGAGAATAGCAATCAGCCCCAGCATTTT; CDR3: CASSFGENSNQPQHF
V: TRBV4-1; size: few; D: TRBD2; J: TRBJ2-1; DNA: TGCGCCAGCAGCCAAGTGGCGGGGGGTGCTTATGAGCAGTTCTTC; CDR3: CASSQVAGGAYEQFF
V: TRBV10-3; size: .; D: TRBD1; J: TRBJ1-2; DNA: TGTGCCATCAGTGATCATTCGACAGGGTATGGCTACACCTTC; CDR3: CAISDHSTGYGYTF
V: TRBV4-1; size: .; D: .; J: TRBJ1-1; DNA: TGCGCCGGCATGGGGGGTTGGGGAGCTTTCTTT; CDR3: CAGMGGWGAFF
V: TRBV7-2; size: .; D: .; J: TRBJ1-6; DNA: TGTGCCAGCAGCTTAGATGGCAGCTCCTATAATTCACCCCTCCACTTT; CDR3: CASSLDGSSYNSPLHF
V: TRBV11-3; size: .; D: .; J: TRBJ1-4; DNA: TGTGCCAGCAGCTTAGATGGGCGTAACGAAAAACTGTTTTTT; CDR3: CASSLDGRNEKLFF
V: TRBV19; size: .; D: .; J: TRBJ1-6; DNA: TGTGCCAGTAGTCCGGGGACGGGGGCCTATAATTCACCCCTCCACTTT; CDR3: CASSPGTGAYNSPLHF
V: TRBV6-1; size: few; D: TRBD1; J: TRBJ2-3; DNA: TGTGCCAGCAGGGAGGACAGGGGGACAGATACGCAGTATTTT; CDR3: CASREDRGTDTQYF
V: TRBV4-1; size: .; D: .; J: TRBJ2-5; DNA: TGCGCCAGCAGCCGCCTCGGGAACCAAGAGACCCAGTACTTC; CDR3: CASSRLGNQETQYF
V: TRBV5-4; size: once; D: .; J: TRBJ2-1; DNA: TGTGCCAGCAGCCCAAGGGCGGGGTACAATGAGCAGTTCTTC; CDR3: CASSPRAGYNEQFF
V: TRBV6-5; size: once; D: TRBD1; J: TRBJ1-2; DNA: TGTGCCAGCAGTTACTCCGGACAGGGTATCTATGGCTACACCTTC; CDR3: CASSYSGQGIYGYTF
V: TRBV6-6; size: few; D: .; J: TRBJ2-1; DNA: TGTGCCAGCAGTTATATTACAGGGATTGAGGATGAGCAGTTCTTC; CDR3: CASSYITGIEDEQFF
V: TRBV29-1; size: .; D: TRBD1; J: TRBJ1-1; DNA: TGCAGCGTTGAAGATCGGGGACAGGGAGCTTTCTTT; CDR3: CSVEDRGQGAFF
V: TRBV10-3; size: .; D: .; J: TRBJ2-7; DNA: TGTGCCATCAGTTTCGGGGGAACCTACGAGCAGTACTTC; CDR3: CAISFGGTYEQYF
V: TRBV6-5; size: .; D: .; J: TRBJ2-4; DNA: TGTGCCAGCACCTGGGGAGGCATTCAGTACTTC; CDR3: CASTWGGIQYF
V: TRBV4-3; size: once; D: .; J: TRBJ1-2; DNA: TGCGCCAGCAGCCAAGACAACGCAGGAAAGTATGGCTACACCTTC; CDR3: CASSQDNAGKYGYTF
V: TRBV19; size: .; D: .; J: TRBJ2-1; DNA: TGTGCCAGTAGTATAGCCTTAAACAGGGCCTACAATGAGCAGTTCTTC; CDR3: CASSIALNRAYNEQFF
V: TRBV4-2; size: .; D: TRBD1; J: TRBJ1-1; DNA: TGTGCCAGCAGCCGCCACGGTGGGGACAGGGAATTAACTGAAGCTTTCTTT; CDR3: CASSRHGGDRELTEAFF
V: TRBV5-1; size: .; D: TRBD1; J: TRBJ2-3; DNA: TGCGCCAGCAGCAGACAGGGGCGGGGAGATACGCAGTATTTT; CDR3: CASSRQGRGDTQYF
V: TRBV7-3; size: few; D: TRBD2; J: TRBJ2-3; DNA: TGTGCCAGCAGCTTAACGGCTAGCGGGGGTATATATACGCAGTATTTT; CDR3: CASSLTASGGIYTQYF
V: TRBV15; size: .; D: TRBD2; J: TRBJ2-1; DNA: TGTGCCACCAGCAGAGATCGACTAGCGGTCTCCTACAATGAGCAGTTCTTC; CDR3: CATSRDRLAVSYNEQFF
V: TRBV6-1; size: .; D: TRBD1; J: TRBJ2-2; DNA: TGTGCCAGCAGTGAGGGACAGGGGTCCGGGGAGCTGTTTTTT; CDR3: CASSEGQGSGELFF
V: TRBV11-2; size: .; D: TRBD2; J: TRBJ2-1; DNA: TGTGCCAGCAGCTTGGCGGGGGGGCCCAATGAGCAGTTCTTC; CDR3: CASSLAGGPNEQFF
V: TRBV5-4; size: few; D: TRBD2; J: TRBJ2-3; DNA: TGTGCCAGCAGCTCCGGGACTATCAGCACAGATACGCAGTATTTT; CDR3: CASSSGTISTDTQYF